Following are 20 T cell receptor beta chains from one sample sequenced in a study of CD8+CD57+ T cells in acquired aplastic anemia. Genomic DNA constituted the template upon which TCR beta VDJ and CDR3 profiling was performed. TCRdb re-called the reads with MiXCR, one entry per CDR3 protein. The table records 450,000 to 550,000 distinct CDR3 sequences, 25% to 40% of them present only once. The sequenced patients had an expansion of CD8+CD57+ cells seen by flow cytometry. The sequenced sample consisted of sorted CD4+, CD8+, or CD8+CD57+ T cells (not recorded which) from PBMCs. The receptor source for this set is a human donor with aplastic anemia.

In its sample, this clonotype was seen once. The chain uses TRBV19 and TRBJ2-2; D gene unclear. This CDR3 region has 10 residues. V lost 9 bases to trimming and J lost 6 bases, with 5 bases between them. Germline loops: CDR1 LNHDA, CDR2 SQIVND (reference sequence). The CDR3 DNA is TGTGCCAGGGTCTCCGGGGAGCTGTTTTTT. Amino acids: CARVSGELFF.

This clonotype was observed a few times. The rearrangement joins TRBV20-1 to TRBJ1-3, with 8 bases lining up with TRBD1. The CDR3 is 15 amino acids. Germline trimming cut 0 bases from V and 4 bases from J; bases unmatched to any gene: 5. Germline V gene data show CDR1 as DFQATT and CDR2 as SNEGSKA (reference sequence). CDR3 region: CSARDETGVGNTIYF. The CDR3, as DNA: TGCAGTGCTAGAGATGAGACAGGGGTAGGAAACACCATATATTTT.

The CDR3 loop reads CSAGGQIPEAFF. The CDR3 DNA sequence: TGCAGTGCTGGCGGACAGATACCTGAAGCTTTCTTT. The chain carries TRBV20-1 and TRBJ1-1; a possible D gene is TRBD1 (6 bases). This CDR3 contains 12 residues. CDR1 and CDR2 (germline): DFQATT, SNEGSKA (reference sequence). Trimming shortened V by 5 bases and J by 6 bases, and 13 bases separated the two germline ends.

V usage is TRBV4-3 and J usage is TRBJ1-6, with D tentatively TRBD1 (5 bases). The V gene's germline CDR1 is LGHNA and CDR2 YSLEER. Deletions cut 0 bases from V and 8 bases from J, with 14 bases between. The CDR3 consists of 16 residues. In DNA form, the CDR3 reads TGCGCCAGCAGCCAAGAGGGGCCAGGGTCTGATTCACCCCTCCACTTT. Translation gives CASSQEGPGSDSPLHF.

This chain connects TRBV19 to TRBJ2-3, with 11 bases aligning to TRBD2. The CDR3 has 18 amino acids. The junction had 17 bases not matched to a gene; V was cut back by 9 bases and J by 3 bases. Germline V lookup: CDR1 LNHDA, CDR2 SQIVND (reference sequence). The CDR3 here is CASRDGLAGTYGTDTQYF. CDR3 nucleotides: TGTGCCAGCAGGGACGGACTAGCGGGCACCTATGGGACAGATACGCAGTATTTT.

The rearrangement uses TRBV7-9 and TRBJ1-4, with D unresolved. The CDR3 sequence is 14 residues long. Per the germline V gene, CDR1 is SEHNR and CDR2 is FQNEAQ (reference sequence). Trimming shortened V by 6 bases and J by 4 bases, and 12 bases separated the two germline ends. Written as DNA, the CDR3 is TGTGCCAGCAGACAAGACGGAAGTAATGAAAAACTGTTTTTT. Translating gives CASRQDGSNEKLFF.

This rearrangement joins TRBV3-1 to TRBJ1-1; TRBD1 might be the D (6 bases). The CDR3 extends over 14 amino acids. Germline lookup yields CDR1 LGHDT and CDR2 YNNKEL (reference sequence). V was trimmed by 1 base and J by 5 bases, leaving 11 bases between them. CDR3 amino acids: CASSQVGAETEAFF. DNA of the CDR3: TGTGCCAGCAGCCAAGTGGGGGCGGAGACTGAAGCTTTCTTT.

The rearrangement joins TRBV5-5 to TRBJ1-5; possibly TRBD1 for D (5 bases). The V end lost 5 bases, the J end lost 3 bases, and 12 bases lay between the germline ends. The CDR3 loop spans 14 amino acids. Looked up from germline, CDR1 is SGHKS and CDR2 is YYEKEE (reference sequence). CDR3 amino acids: CASSLQANNQPQHF. CDR3 in DNA: TGTGCCAGCAGTTTACAGGCAAACAATCAGCCCCAGCATTTT.

This clonotype was detected many times. The rearrangement links TRBV29-1 to TRBJ1-2; weak D call: TRBD1 (6 bases). This CDR3 comprises 13 residues. V lost 5 bases to trimming and J lost 2 bases, with 12 bases between them. Germline CDR1 is SQVTM and CDR2 is ANQGSEA. CDR3 nucleotides: TGCAGCGTTCGCCGGGGGGGCAACTATGGCTACACCTTC. This gives the protein CSVRRGGNYGYTF.

The rearrangement joins TRBV24-1 to TRBJ2-1, with D perhaps TRBD2 (5 bases). Trimming took off 12 bases at V and 8 bases at J, with 22 bases between the two ends. CDR3 length: 14 amino acids. Germline V lookup: CDR1 KGHDR, CDR2 SFDVKD. The CDR3 DNA reads TGTGCCTGGAGTGTACCGGGGAGTATCGATGAGCAGTTCTTC. This translates into CAWSVPGSIDEQFF.

There are a few counts of this clonotype. Since a much larger clone is just one base distant, this may be a read error. The chain uses TRBV7-9 and TRBJ2-3, with unresolved D. V gave up 7 bases and J gave up 6 bases, with 11 bases separating them. This CDR3 comprises 12 residues. Germline V gene data show CDR1 as SEHNR and CDR2 as FQNEAQ (reference sequence). CDR3 amino acids: CASTRMGDTQYF. The CDR3 DNA reads TGTGCCAGCACGCGTATGGGGGATACGCAGTATTTT.

This clonotype was detected only once. One end of the junction is discordant with germline, which a read error may explain. The chain couples TRBV9 to TRBJ1-6, with D uncertain. The CDR3 has 13 residues. Germline lookup yields CDR1 SGDLS and CDR2 YYNGEE. CDR3 sequence: CASSLDGDSPLHF. CDR3 coding DNA: TGCGCCAGCAGCTTGGATGGAGATTCACCCCTCCACTTT.

This chain joins TRBV25-1 and TRBJ2-7; 9 nucleotides agree with TRBD1. With 5 bases clipped from V and 3 bases from J, the junction kept 5 bases outside the gene matches. The CDR3 totals 14 residues. Looked up from germline, CDR1 is MGHDK and CDR2 is SYGVNS. The CDR3 region is CASSRDRVNYEQYF. The CDR3, as DNA: TGTGCCAGCAGTCGGGACAGGGTAAACTACGAGCAGTACTTC.

This chain uses TRBV3-1 with TRBJ1-6, with D maybe TRBD1 (6 bases). Per germline, CDR1 LGHDT and CDR2 YNNKEL (reference sequence). Trimming cost V 3 bases and J 9 bases, with 15 bases left between them. This CDR3 is 15 amino acids long. In DNA form, the CDR3 reads TGTGCCAGCAGCCATCGACAGGCCCGGGGTTCACCCCTCCACTTT. Amino acid sequence: CASSHRQARGSPLHF.

In DNA form, the CDR3 reads TGTGCCAGCATCCCCTACGAATCGGAGGGAAAACTGTTTTTT. It codes for CASIPYESEGKLFF. V and J are TRBV2 and TRBJ1-4; D remains ambiguous. The CDR3 spans 14 residues. V lost 7 bases and J 10 bases, leaving 19 bases between the germline ends. Germline V gives CDR1 SNHLY, CDR2 FYNNEI. Based on the CDR3 plus reference TRBV2 and TRBJ1-4, the full variable domain is EPEVTQTPSHQVTQMGQEVILRCVPISNHLYFYWYRQILGQKVEFLVSFYNNEISEKSEIFDDQFSVERPDGSNFTLKIRSTKLEDSAMYFCASIPYESEGKLFFGSGTQLSVL.

The CDR3 reads CASSPIGQGGYQPQHF. The CDR3 DNA reads as TGTGCCAGCAGCCCAATAGGACAGGGGGGGTATCAGCCCCAGCATTTT. The rearrangement joins TRBV11-1 to TRBJ1-5, with TRBD1 matching 10 bases. In germline, CDR1 is SGHAT, CDR2 FQDESV (reference sequence). Trimming cost V 5 bases and J 5 bases; bases outside gene matches: 9. CDR3 length: 16 amino acids.

This clonotype occurred a few times. One end of the junction does not line up with germline, which may come from a read error. The chain joins TRBV20-1 to TRBJ1-5; D not resolved. CDR1 is DFQATT, CDR2 SNEGSKA, per germline (reference sequence). This CDR3 has 14 residues. The CDR3 DNA reads as TGCAGTGCTAGAGTCGGGGAGGGCAATCGGCCCCAGCATTTT. Residues: CSARVGEGNRPQHF.

The chain has TRBV20-1 and TRBJ2-1; D gene uncertain. CDR3 length: 13 amino acids. Trimming cost V 3 bases and J 0 bases, with 6 bases left between them. Germline assignment: CDR1 DFQATT and CDR2 SNEGSKA (reference sequence). This CDR3 reads CSASVPSYNEQFF. The CDR3 nucleotides read TGCAGTGCTAGCGTTCCCTCCTACAATGAGCAGTTCTTC.

The chain carries TRBV29-1 and TRBJ1-1; D is perhaps TRBD1 (6 bases). V was clipped by 5 bases and J by 5 bases, with 12 bases between them. The CDR3 runs to 12 residues. Germline CDR1 and CDR2: SQVTM and ANQGSEA. Written as DNA, the CDR3 is TGCAGCGTTACGAGACAGGCGACTGAAGCTTTCTTT. It specifies CSVTRQATEAFF.

The rearrangement uses TRBV19 and TRBJ1-2; the D gene is possibly TRBD1 (6 bases). The CDR3 spans 15 residues. Trimming removed 5 bases from V and 7 bases from J, with 20 bases in between. Germline assignment: CDR1 LNHDA and CDR2 SQIVND (reference sequence). CDR3 in amino acids: CASSPRQAGGSGYTF. The DNA of the CDR3 is TGTGCCAGTAGTCCTCGACAGGCGGGAGGGTCTGGCTACACCTTC. Drawing the rest from reference TRBV19 and TRBJ1-2, the complete variable domain is DGGITQSPKYLFRKEGQNVTLSCEQNLNHDAMYWYRQDPGQGLRLIYYSQIVNDFQKGDIAEGYSVSREKKESFPLTVTSAQKNPTAFYLCASSPRQAGGSGYTFGSGTRLTVV.